This is a list of T cell receptor beta chains from one sample in a study of T cells in localized non-small cell lung cancer. Assay used: immunoSEQ multiplex PCR; TCRdb lists only in-frame clones, some missing. The data show some 1,500 clones, approximately 25% seen once. Sequencing was performed on normal lung tissue next to the tumor, taken before any cancer treatment. These TCRs come from a female donor over 55 with stage I lung adenocarcinoma. CDR3s include the opening cysteine and the closing phenylalanine or tryptophan. Fields, in order: J gene, V gene, CDR3 length, D gene, CDR3 protein. D genes are given only for firm matches.

j_call: TRBJ2-5; v_call: TRBV11-3; cdr3_length: 14; d_call: -; cdr3_aa: CASSQSVGQETQYF
j_call: TRBJ2-7; v_call: TRBV28; cdr3_length: 13; d_call: -; cdr3_aa: CASRAGGIYEQYF
j_call: TRBJ1-2; v_call: TRBV11-3; cdr3_length: 14; d_call: -; cdr3_aa: CASSPGPSRLGYTF
j_call: TRBJ1-5; v_call: TRBV28; cdr3_length: 12; d_call: -; cdr3_aa: CASSALRGPQHF
j_call: TRBJ2-2; v_call: TRBV9; cdr3_length: 16; d_call: TRBD2; cdr3_aa: CASSVGTSGNTGELFF
j_call: TRBJ2-7; v_call: TRBV10-3; cdr3_length: 12; d_call: -; cdr3_aa: CASLARGYEQYF
j_call: TRBJ1-1; v_call: TRBV6-1; cdr3_length: 15; d_call: -; cdr3_aa: CASSEGGASVTEAFF
j_call: TRBJ2-5; v_call: TRBV9; cdr3_length: 16; d_call: TRBD1; cdr3_aa: CASSAPTGGLQETQYF
j_call: TRBJ2-1; v_call: TRBV6-8; cdr3_length: 20; d_call: TRBD2; cdr3_aa: CASSYSPTSGRARGYNEQFF
j_call: TRBJ1-2; v_call: TRBV28; cdr3_length: 14; d_call: -; cdr3_aa: CASSSPANRRGYTF
j_call: TRBJ2-3; v_call: TRBV9; cdr3_length: 15; d_call: -; cdr3_aa: CASSQRREGTDTQYF
j_call: TRBJ1-1; v_call: TRBV19; cdr3_length: 13; d_call: -; cdr3_aa: CASSMPGGTEAFF
j_call: TRBJ2-5; v_call: TRBV19; cdr3_length: 12; d_call: TRBD1; cdr3_aa: CASGDRGETQYF
j_call: TRBJ2-3; v_call: TRBV6-8; cdr3_length: 16; d_call: TRBD2; cdr3_aa: CASSYQPSGSTDTQYF